The 16 T cell receptor beta chains reported below all come from one sample, sequenced in a study of blood T cell repertoires in COVID-19. TCRdb's copy holds only in-frame clones and misses some; the assay was immunoSEQ multiplex PCR. The sample carries 160,000 or so clones, over 85% recorded once. Source material: peripheral blood. These TCRs come from a man between 60 and 70 years old with active or convalescent COVID-19.

This clone was counted a single time. This sequence joins TRBV21-1 and TRBJ1-2; TRBD1, the table's D call, was not compared with the DNA. TRBV21-1 is a known pseudogene. The CDR3 covers 19 residues. The CDR3 spells CASSKGTGGRPSPNYGYTF. The CDR3 DNA sequence: TGTGCCAGCAGCAAAGGGACAGGGGGGCGTCCCAGTCCTAACTATGGCTACACCTTC.

A single count supports this clone. The chain carries TRBV5-4 and TRBJ1-2; D call uncertain. V lost 2 bases to trimming and J lost 8 bases, with 10 bases between them. CDR1 is SGHNT, CDR2 YYREEE, per germline (reference sequence). The CDR3 loop spans 12 amino acids. The CDR3 reads CASSLSRRGYTF. DNA for the CDR3: TGTGCCAGCAGCTTAAGTAGGAGGGGCTACACCTTC.

The CDR3 coding sequence is TGCGCCAGCAGCTTATGGACAGGAGAGCCCTCTGGGGCCAACGTCCTGACTTTC. Translation gives CASSLWTGEPSGANVLTF. The chain links TRBV5-1 to TRBJ2-6; TRBD1 agrees at 7 bases. With V trimmed by 2 bases and J by 0 bases, 8 bases remained unmatched. There are 18 residues in the CDR3. Germline CDR1 reads SGHRS; CDR2 reads YFSETQ.

This chain uses TRBV7-2 with TRBJ1-2; tentatively, D is TRBD1 (5 bases). The V gene's germline CDR1 is SGHTA and CDR2 FQGNSA. This CDR3 contains 12 residues. The V gene lost 2 bases and the J gene lost 8 bases, with 9 bases spanning the gap. CDR3 nucleotides: TGTGCCAGCAGCTTATCAGGGCAGGGCTACACCTTC. It specifies CASSLSGQGYTF.

For this clone: Other nucleotide sequences from this sample produce the same CDR3. CDR3 in DNA: TGTGCCAGCAGCCCCGGGACTAGCGGGGCCTACCAAGAGACCCAGTACTTC. Translated, it gives CASSPGTSGAYQETQYF. The gene calls are TRBV7-9 and TRBJ2-5; 13 nucleotides agree with TRBD2. The CDR3 has 17 amino acids. Germline V gives CDR1 SEHNR, CDR2 FQNEAQ (reference sequence). V dropped 5 bases and J dropped 0; count of bases not matched to a gene: 6.

The CDR3 loop is CASSANPTGELFF. CDR3 in DNA: TGTGCCAGCAGTGCGAACCCCACCGGGGAGCTGTTTTTT. This sequence joins TRBV12-3 or TRBV12-4 and TRBJ2-2; D gene ambiguous. The CDR3 spans 13 residues. V lost 5 bases and J lost 4, with 8 bases in between.

This clone occurred a few times. The chain carries TRBV6-1 and TRBJ2-7; TRBD2 aligns across 11 bases. V lost 4 bases to trimming and J lost 0 bases; unmatched junction nucleotides: 5. The CDR3 is 16 amino acids. Germline V gene data show CDR1 as MNHNS and CDR2 as SASEGT. DNA for the CDR3: TGTGCCAGCAGTGTTACTAGCGGGGGTAGCTCCTACGAGCAGTACTTC. Residues: CASSVTSGGSSYEQYF.

CDR3 in DNA: TGTGCCAGCAGGCAGGGACTGGGGACTGAAGCTTTCTTT. Its protein is CASRQGLGTEAFF. The chain links TRBV27 to TRBJ1-1, with a possible D match to TRBD1 (5 bases). CDR3 size: 13 residues. Germline V gene sequence: CDR1 MNHEY, CDR2 SMNVEV (reference sequence). The V end lost 6 bases, the J end lost 5 bases, and 13 bases lay between the germline ends.

This chain uses TRBV18 with TRBJ1-2; 7 nucleotides line up with TRBD1. CDR3 length: 16 amino acids. CDR1 KGHSH and CDR2 LQKENI come from the germline V gene. The V gene end was trimmed by 2 bases and the J gene end by 4 bases; junction bases not matched to a gene: 10. CDR3 region: CASSPDRATLGYGYTF. In nucleotides, the CDR3 is TGTGCCAGCTCACCAGACAGGGCCACACTAGGCTATGGCTACACCTTC.

J is TRBJ1-4 and V is TRBV27; 9 bases agree with TRBD1. After removal of 6 bases from V and 7 bases from J, the junction contained 6 bases not matched to a gene. The CDR3 contains 14 residues. Per germline, CDR1 MNHEY and CDR2 SMNVEV (reference sequence). The CDR3 nucleotides are TGTGCCAGCAGAGGGACAGGGTCAGGTGAAAAACTGTTTTTT. It codes for CASRGTGSGEKLFF.

The chain is built from TRBV9 and TRBJ2-2; a possible D gene is TRBD2 (7 bases). This CDR3 has 16 amino acids. The germline V gene encodes CDR1 SGDLS and CDR2 YYNGEE. V was pared by 0 bases and J by 0 bases, with 9 bases between. The CDR3 DNA follows: TGTGCCAGCAGCGTAGCGGGGGGCCCGAACACCGGGGAGCTGTTTTTT. Protein: CASSVAGGPNTGELFF.

The chain combines TRBV2 with TRBJ2-3, with 12 bases that match TRBD2. The CDR3 runs to 17 residues. Trimming took 7 bases from V and 1 from J; bases not matched to a gene: 9. Germline V CDR1 and CDR2: SNHLY, FYNNEI. The CDR3 is CASTATSGSSRTDTQYF. CDR3 nucleotide sequence: TGTGCCAGCACCGCGACTAGCGGGAGTAGTCGCACAGATACGCAGTATTTT.

The rearrangement links TRBV2 to TRBJ2-2; the D gene is possibly TRBD2 (6 bases). V lost 2 bases to trimming and J lost 7 bases, with 17 bases between them. This CDR3 comprises 16 residues. The V gene's germline CDR1 is SNHLY and CDR2 FYNNEI. CDR3 sequence reads: CASSEHARRGIGELFF. The CDR3 DNA is TGTGCCAGCAGTGAACACGCCCGCCGGGGGATCGGGGAGCTGTTTTTT.

The V gene is TRBV7-2, the J gene TRBJ2-2; 10 positions match TRBD1. The length of the CDR3 is 16 residues. CDR1 and CDR2 (germline): SGHTA, FQGNSA. V shed 6 bases, J shed 5 bases, and the junction held 9 bases outside the gene matches. CDR3 coding DNA: TGTGCCAGCAGACCTAGGGGGACAGGGGAGACCGGGGAGCTGTTTTTT. Protein: CASRPRGTGETGELFF.

The rearrangement joins TRBV5-6 to TRBJ2-7, with 7 positions matching TRBD1. CDR3 length: 15 residues. J was trimmed by 2 bases and V by 1 base; bases with no gene match: 6. CDR1 SGHDT and CDR2 YYEEEE come from the germline V gene. CDR3 DNA sequence: TGTGCCAGCAGCTTGCTTGGGACAGCGCCCTACGAGCAGTACTTC. Its protein is CASSLLGTAPYEQYF.

The count of this clone is one. The chain recombines TRBV30 with TRBJ1-2, with D hard to call. V was pared by 0 bases and J by 7 bases, with 12 bases between. Germline assignment: CDR1 GTSNPN and CDR2 SVGIG (reference sequence). This CDR3 is built from 13 residues. The CDR3 region has the DNA TGTGCCTGGAGTGTCGCGGGCCGACGTGGCTACACCTTC. It translates to CAWSVAGRRGYTF.